This TCR beta chain was documented in a study of blood T cell repertoires in COVID-19. Looking at the study overall: Material from acute and convalescent COVID-19 was sourced from the United States, Italy and Spain. T cells, B-cell-depleted T cells, or PBMCs supplied cDNA or gDNA.

The CDR3 has 14 residues. V shed 8 bases, J shed 7 bases, and the junction held 12 bases outside the gene matches. Germline V gene data show CDR1 as MNHEY and CDR2 as SVGAGI. Under the authors' procedure: Estimation of nucleated cell counts relied on the amplification of reference gene primers. Libraries were prepared by immunoSEQ multiplex PCR; TCRdb keeps only in-frame clonotypes and omits some of them. The DNA was the basis for D and trimming; V, J and clone size are from that table. The sample yields about 150,000 clones, 65% to 85% seen once. The source material was peripheral blood. The origin of this receptor is an elderly woman with acute or convalescent COVID-19. V usage is TRBV6-5 and J usage is TRBJ2-5; 8 bases are shared with TRBD2. The CDR3 bases are TGTGCCAGCTTCGGTCCTAGCGGGCGGGGGACCCAGTACTTC. It codes for CASFGPSGRGTQYF.